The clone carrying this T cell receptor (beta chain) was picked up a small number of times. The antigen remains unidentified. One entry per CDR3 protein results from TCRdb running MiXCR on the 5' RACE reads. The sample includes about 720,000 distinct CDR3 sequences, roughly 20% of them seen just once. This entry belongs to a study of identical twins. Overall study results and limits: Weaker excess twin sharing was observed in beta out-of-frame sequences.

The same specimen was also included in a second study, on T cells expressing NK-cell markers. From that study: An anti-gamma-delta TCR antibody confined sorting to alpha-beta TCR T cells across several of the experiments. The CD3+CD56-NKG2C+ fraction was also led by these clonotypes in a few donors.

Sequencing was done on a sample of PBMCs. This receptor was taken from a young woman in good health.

CDR3 amino acids: CASSQDWGTGDTEAFF. The CDR3 DNA is TGCGCCAGCAGCCAAGATTGGGGAACGGGGGACACTGAAGCTTTCTTT. The V call is TRBV4-3, the J call TRBJ1-1, with D possibly matching TRBD1 (5 bases). This CDR3 is 16 amino acids long. V lost 0 bases and J lost 3, with 14 bases in between. Germline V lookup: CDR1 LGHNA, CDR2 YSLEER.